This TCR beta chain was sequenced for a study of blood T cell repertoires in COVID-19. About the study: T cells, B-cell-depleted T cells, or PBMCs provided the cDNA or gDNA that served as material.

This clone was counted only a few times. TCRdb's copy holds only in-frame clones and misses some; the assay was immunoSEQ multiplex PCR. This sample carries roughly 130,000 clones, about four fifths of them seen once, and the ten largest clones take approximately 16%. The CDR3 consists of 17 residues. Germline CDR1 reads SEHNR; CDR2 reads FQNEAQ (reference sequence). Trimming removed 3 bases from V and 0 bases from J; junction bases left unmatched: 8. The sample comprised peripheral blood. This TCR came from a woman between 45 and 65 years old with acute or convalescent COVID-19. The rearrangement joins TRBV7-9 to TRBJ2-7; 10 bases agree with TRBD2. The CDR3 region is CASSLGLAGDRSYEQYF. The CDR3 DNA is TGTGCCAGCAGCTTGGGTCTAGCGGGGGACCGCTCCTACGAGCAGTACTTC.